These T cell receptor beta chains were read from a single sample in a study of OX40 agonist ivuxolimab in advanced cancers. Data came from immunoSEQ multiplex PCR; TCRdb stores just in-frame clones and leaves some out. The sample records about 52,000 clones, 70% to 90% being singletons. Source: CD4+ or CD8+ T cells sorted from blood, taken in a trial of the OX40 agonist ivuxolimab. These receptor sequences come from an adult with an advanced solid tumor such as melanoma, head and neck, liver or kidney cancer. Each CDR3 is given with its conserved first and last residue. Fields, in order: V gene, J gene, D gene, clone size, CDR3 protein, CDR3 DNA. D genes are given only for firm matches. Size is stated for part of the rows, as once, few or many counts, or as a class when the clone is expanded.

>TRBV27|TRBJ2-1|TRBD2|-
CASSRVRLAGDNEQFF
TGTGCCAGCAGCCGCGTGCGGCTAGCGGGGGACAATGAGCAGTTCTTC
>TRBV2|TRBJ2-1|-|-
CASRGTRNNEQFF
TGTGCCAGCAGAGGGACAAGGAACAATGAGCAGTTCTTC
>TRBV7-9|TRBJ1-4|TRBD1|once
CASSVRDRVEKLFF
TGTGCCAGCAGCGTACGGGACAGGGTTGAAAAACTGTTTTTT
>TRBV6-1|TRBJ1-2|-|-
CASSPSGGPPYGYTF
TGTGCTAGCAGCCCAAGCGGAGGGCCCCCATATGGCTACACCTTC
>TRBV18|TRBJ1-2|-|-
CASSPPQEGGYTF
TGTGCCAGCTCACCACCCCAGGAAGGTGGCTACACCTTC
>TRBV5-1|TRBJ1-2|-|-
CASSLGEGYGYTF
TGCGCCAGCAGCTTGGGAGAAGGGTATGGCTACACCTTC
>TRBV30|TRBJ2-5|TRBD2|-
CAWSLHSGGPLKTQYF
TGTGCCTGGAGTCTTCATAGCGGGGGGCCCCTAAAGACCCAGTACTTC
>TRBV19|TRBJ2-2|-|-
CASSTRGGTGELFF
TGTGCCAGTAGTACCAGGGGGGGGACCGGGGAGCTGTTTTTT
>TRBV30|TRBJ2-7|TRBD1|-
CAWSVSGTGPYEQYF
TGTGCCTGGAGTGTTTCCGGGACAGGCCCCTACGAGCAGTACTTC
>TRBV6-5|TRBJ1-4|-|-
CASSSQITPTNEKLFF
TGTGCCAGCAGTTCCCAAATCACTCCAACTAATGAAAAACTGTTTTTT
>TRBV30|TRBJ1-3|-|-
CAWTLGGSGNTIYF
TGTGCCTGGACCCTTGGAGGCTCTGGAAACACCATATATTTT
>TRBV7-2|TRBJ1-5|-|-
CASSLAWSSDSNQPQHF
TGTGCCAGCAGCTTAGCGTGGAGTTCTGATAGCAATCAGCCCCAGCATTTT
>TRBV19|TRBJ1-2|TRBD1|-
CASTIETGVGGYTF
TGTGCCAGTACTATAGAGACAGGGGTTGGCGGCTACACCTTC
>TRBV5-1|TRBJ2-7|-|-
CASSLARGDYEQYF
TGCGCCAGCAGCTTGGCCAGGGGGGACTACGAGCAGTACTTC
>TRBV9|TRBJ1-3|-|-
CASGDISGNTIYF
TGTGCCAGCGGGGACATCTCTGGAAACACCATATATTTT
>TRBV5-1|TRBJ2-5|-|-
CASSPRIQETQYF
TGCGCCAGCAGCCCTAGGATCCAAGAGACCCAGTACTTC
>TRBV30|TRBJ2-5|-|-
CAWSVIPQETQYF
TGTGCCTGGAGTGTAATCCCCCAAGAGACCCAGTACTTC
>TRBV5-1|TRBJ2-2|TRBD2|-
CASKSGEVLTGELFF
TGCGCCAGCAAAAGCGGGGAGGTATTAACCGGGGAGCTGTTTTTT
>TRBV30|TRBJ1-5|TRBD1|-
CAWSVQGFWQPQHF
TGTGCCTGGAGTGTACAGGGGTTCTGGCAGCCCCAGCATTTT
>TRBV5-1|TRBJ1-2|-|-
CASSLDSRVYTF
TGCGCCAGCAGCTTGGATTCCAGGGTCTACACCTTC
>TRBV18|TRBJ1-6|-|-
CASSPDRAGNSPLHF
TGTGCCAGCTCACCCGACCGCGCTGGGAATTCACCCCTCCACTTT
>TRBV6-5|TRBJ2-3|-|-
CASSSVRGDTQYF
TGTGCCAGCAGTTCCGTCCGCGGAGATACGCAGTATTTT
>TRBV19|TRBJ2-2|TRBD2|few
CASSFTGGLVGELFF
TGTGCCAGTAGTTTTACGGGGGGGCTGGTCGGGGAGCTGTTTTTT
>TRBV5-4|TRBJ1-2|TRBD1|-
CASSPLVTGYGYTF
TGTGCCAGCAGCCCGCTTGTGACAGGGTATGGCTACACCTTC
>TRBV6-4|TRBJ1-3|-|-
CASSPTSPSGNTIYF
TGTGCCAGCAGTCCTACGAGTCCCTCTGGAAACACCATATATTTT
>TRBV5-6|TRBJ1-1|TRBD1|-
CASSSDRGAFF
TGTGCCAGCAGCTCCGACAGGGGAGCTTTCTTT
>TRBV6-1|TRBJ1-4|-|-
CASSASYLQGLSNEKLFF
TGTGCCAGCAGTGCTTCCTACCTCCAGGGGTTATCTAATGAAAAACTGTTTTTT
>TRBV2|TRBJ2-7|-|-
CASSEVRNQAYEQYF
TGTGCCAGCAGTGAAGTTCGGAACCAGGCCTACGAGCAGTACTTC
>TRBV6-4|TRBJ2-1|TRBD1|once
CASSISGQGARYEQFF
TGTGCCAGCAGTATTTCGGGACAGGGGGCGCGCTATGAGCAGTTCTTC
>TRBV7-3|TRBJ2-2|-|-
CASSLTPNRDTGELFF
TGTGCCAGCAGCTTAACGCCAAACAGGGACACCGGGGAGCTGTTTTTT
>TRBV18|TRBJ1-1|-|-
CASSPSRGRNTEAFF
TGTGCCAGCTCACCATCTCGGGGGCGAAACACTGAAGCTTTCTTT
>TRBV5-1|TRBJ1-4|-|-
CASSLGLGQREEKLFF
TGCGCCAGCAGCCTCGGCTTGGGACAAAGGGAGGAAAAACTGTTTTTT
>TRBV30|TRBJ2-3|TRBD2|-
CAWTGGLGSTDTQYF
TGTGCCTGGACGGGAGGCCTTGGGAGCACAGATACGCAGTATTTT
>TRBV1|TRBJ2-4|-|-
CTPAGRAKNIQYF
TGCACCCCGGCGGGGCGAGCCAAAAACATTCAGTACTTC
>TRBV18|TRBJ2-7|TRBD1|-
CASSPLTVRQGPGEQYF
TGTGCCAGCTCACCACTGACCGTTAGACAGGGTCCGGGTGAGCAGTACTTC
>TRBV9|TRBJ1-6|TRBD1|few
CASSANPGTDNNSPLHF
TGTGCCAGCAGCGCCAACCCAGGGACAGATAATAATTCACCCCTCCACTTT
>TRBV7-6|TRBJ1-1|-|-
CASSLVGGNTEAFF
TGTGCCAGCAGCTTAGTCGGGGGGAACACTGAAGCTTTCTTT
>TRBV21-1|TRBJ1-1|-|-
CASSKAGPNTEAFF
TGTGCCAGCAGCAAAGCGGGGCCGAACACTGAAGCTTTCTTT
>TRBV5-4|TRBJ2-5|-|-
CASSLVGGPRRETQYF
TGTGCCAGCAGCTTGGTGGGCGGGCCACGACGCGAGACCCAGTACTTC
>TRBV9|TRBJ2-1|TRBD2|-
CASSVVAGGRNEQFF
TGTGCCAGCAGCGTAGTAGCGGGGGGGCGGAATGAGCAGTTCTTC
>TRBV29-1|TRBJ2-3|-|-
CSVEGWQGGGTDTQYF
TGCAGCGTTGAAGGTTGGCAGGGGGGAGGAACAGATACGCAGTATTTT
>TRBV6-5|TRBJ2-7|-|-
CASSYRQDTTYEQYF
TGTGCCAGCAGTTACAGACAGGACACGACCTACGAGCAGTACTTC
>TRBV14|TRBJ1-2|TRBD1|-
CASSQSGTGAYGYTF
TGTGCCAGCAGCCAATCCGGGACAGGGGCCTATGGCTACACCTTC
>TRBV5-1|TRBJ1-2|-|few
CASSPKDPGGYTF
TGCGCCAGCAGCCCAAAGGATCCGGGGGGCTACACCTTC
>TRBV9|TRBJ2-1|TRBD1|-
CASSLRRDRGNEQFF
TGTGCCAGCAGCTTGCGCAGGGACAGGGGGAATGAGCAGTTCTTC
>TRBV5-1|TRBJ1-2|-|-
CASRQNINYGYTF
TGCGCCAGCCGACAGAATATTAACTATGGCTACACCTTC
>TRBV15|TRBJ1-3|-|-
CATSRDRGEGNTIYF
TGTGCCACCAGCAGAGATCGGGGCGAAGGAAACACCATATATTTT
>TRBV29-1|TRBJ1-2|TRBD1|-
CSVSSVTGGSDGYTF
TGCAGCGTCTCTTCAGTGACAGGGGGATCGGATGGCTACACCTTC
>TRBV7-9|TRBJ1-4|-|-
CASSLRSEKLFF
TGTGCCAGCAGCTTAAGATCCGAAAAACTGTTTTTT
>TRBV29-1|TRBJ1-2|TRBD1|-
CSGSGQGSYGYTF
TGCAGCGGTTCGGGACAGGGATCCTATGGCTACACCTTC
>TRBV10-2|TRBJ1-5|TRBD1|-
CASSESGGQGVFHQPQHF
TGCGCCAGCAGTGAGTCAGGGGGACAGGGTGTTTTTCATCAGCCCCAGCATTTT